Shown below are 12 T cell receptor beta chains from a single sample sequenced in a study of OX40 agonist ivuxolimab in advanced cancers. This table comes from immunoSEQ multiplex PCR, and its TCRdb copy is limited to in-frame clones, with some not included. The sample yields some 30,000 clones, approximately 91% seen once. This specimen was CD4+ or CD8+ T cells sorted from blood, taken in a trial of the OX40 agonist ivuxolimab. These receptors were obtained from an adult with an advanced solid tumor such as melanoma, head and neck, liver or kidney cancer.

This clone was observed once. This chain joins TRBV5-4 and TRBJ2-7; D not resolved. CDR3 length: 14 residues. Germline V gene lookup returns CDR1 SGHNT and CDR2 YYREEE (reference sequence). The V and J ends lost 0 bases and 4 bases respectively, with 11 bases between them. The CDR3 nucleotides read TGTGCCAGCAGCTTGGATAGGGTGGGTTACGAGCAGTACTTC. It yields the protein CASSLDRVGYEQYF.

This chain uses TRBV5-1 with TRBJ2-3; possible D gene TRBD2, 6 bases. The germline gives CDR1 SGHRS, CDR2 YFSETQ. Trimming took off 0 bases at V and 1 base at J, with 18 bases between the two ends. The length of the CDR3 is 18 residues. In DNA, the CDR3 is TGCGCCAGCAGCTTGGAGGTTCTAGCGATCGACCGCACAGATACGCAGTATTTT. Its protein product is CASSLEVLAIDRTDTQYF.

Here the CDR3 DNA reads TGTGCCAGCAGCTTGGTGGGATACAATGAGCAGTTCTTC. This codes for CASSLVGYNEQFF. This chain uses TRBV5-8 with TRBJ2-1, with unresolved D. Trimming cost V 0 bases and J 4 bases, with 5 bases left between them. CDR1 SGHTS and CDR2 YDEGEE come from the germline V gene. This CDR3 spans 13 amino acids.

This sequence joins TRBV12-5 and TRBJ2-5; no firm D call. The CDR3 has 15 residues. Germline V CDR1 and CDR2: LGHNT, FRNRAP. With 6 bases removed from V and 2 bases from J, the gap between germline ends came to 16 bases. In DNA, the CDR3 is TGTGCTAGTGGATCCAACGTTGGACCGCAAGAGACCCAGTACTTC. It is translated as CASGSNVGPQETQYF.

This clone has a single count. CDR3 sequence (DNA): TGTGCCAGCAGCGTAACCAGGACTAGCGGGCACCACAATGAGCAGTTCTTC. Amino acids: CASSVTRTSGHHNEQFF. This sequence joins TRBV9 and TRBJ2-1, with 11 bases fitting TRBD2. Germline CDR1 reads SGDLS; CDR2 reads YYNGEE. Unmatched junction bases numbered 8, after V lost 1 base and J lost 5 bases. CDR3 length equals 17 residues.

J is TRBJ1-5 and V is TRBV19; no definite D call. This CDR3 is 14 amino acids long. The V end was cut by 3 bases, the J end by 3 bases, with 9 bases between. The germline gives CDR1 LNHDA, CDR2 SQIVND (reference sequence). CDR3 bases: TGTGCCAGTAGTATTGCAGGAGTCAATCAGCCCCAGCATTTT. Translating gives CASSIAGVNQPQHF.

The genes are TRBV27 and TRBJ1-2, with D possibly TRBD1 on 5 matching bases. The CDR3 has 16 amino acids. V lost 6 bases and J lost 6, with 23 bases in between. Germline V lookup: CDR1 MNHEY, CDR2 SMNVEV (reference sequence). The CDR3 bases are TGTGCCAGCAGCCGGGGGAGTACCCCACAGCTGAATGGCTACACCTTC. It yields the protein CASSRGSTPQLNGYTF.

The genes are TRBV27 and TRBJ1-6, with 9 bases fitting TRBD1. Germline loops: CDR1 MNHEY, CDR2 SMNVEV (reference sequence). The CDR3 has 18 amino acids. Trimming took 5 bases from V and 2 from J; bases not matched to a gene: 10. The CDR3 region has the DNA TGTGCCAGCAGTCTTACCGGGACAGGGACCACCTATAATTCACCCCTCCACTTT. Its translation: CASSLTGTGTTYNSPLHF.

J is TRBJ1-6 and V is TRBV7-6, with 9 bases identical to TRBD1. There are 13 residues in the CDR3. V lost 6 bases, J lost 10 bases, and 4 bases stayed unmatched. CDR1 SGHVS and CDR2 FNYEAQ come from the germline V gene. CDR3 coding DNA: TGTGCCAGCAGTGCGGGACAGGGATCACCCCTCCACTTT. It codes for CASSAGQGSPLHF.

The CDR3: CAWSMGLNSNQPQHF. The CDR3, as DNA: TGTGCCTGGAGTATGGGGCTCAATAGCAATCAGCCCCAGCATTTT. The gene calls are TRBV30 and TRBJ1-5; D may be TRBD1 (5 bases). Germline-derived CDR1 and CDR2 are GTSNPN and SVGIG (reference sequence). Trimming pared 2 bases from V and 0 bases from J, leaving 11 bases between. The CDR3 loop spans 15 amino acids.

CDR3: CASSDTLNYGYTF. CDR3 coding DNA: TGTGCCAGCAGTGACACACTGAACTATGGCTACACCTTC. This chain connects TRBV25-1 to TRBJ1-2; D remains unclear. The CDR3 runs to 13 residues. Germline V gene lookup returns CDR1 MGHDK and CDR2 SYGVNS. V lost 3 bases, J lost 2 bases, and 7 bases lay in between.

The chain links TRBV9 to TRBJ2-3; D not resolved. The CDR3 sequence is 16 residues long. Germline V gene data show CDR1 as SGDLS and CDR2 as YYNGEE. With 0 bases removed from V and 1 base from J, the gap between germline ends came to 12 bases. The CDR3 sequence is CASSVVAGVGTDTQYF. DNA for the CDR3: TGTGCCAGCAGCGTAGTAGCTGGGGTTGGCACAGATACGCAGTATTTT.